The 27 T cell receptor beta chains below all came from one sample that was sequenced in a study of T cell responses to AZD1222 COVID-19 vaccine. Data came from immunoSEQ multiplex PCR; TCRdb stores just in-frame clones and leaves some out. The sample contains about 100,000 clones, roughly 87% of which appear only once. Sequencing used peripheral blood, obtained on day 0 of AZD1222 vaccination. The receptors were sampled from an adult in good health.

The V call is TRBV23-1, the J call TRBJ2-7; D may be TRBD1 or TRBD2 (5 bases each). TRBV23-1 is flagged as an ORF with uncertain function. Deletions cut 4 bases from V and 3 bases from J, with 16 bases between. The CDR3 totals 15 residues. This chain's CDR3 is CASSRPSRGYYEQYF. CDR3 bases: TGCGCCAGCAGTCGACCGTCCCGGGGCTACTACGAGCAGTACTTC.

CDR3: CASSMTGRTVEAFF. The CDR3 DNA reads TGTGCCAGTAGTATGACGGGACGGACTGTTGAAGCTTTCTTT. The chain links TRBV19 to TRBJ1-1; D possibly corresponds to TRBD1 (5 bases). The CDR3 is 14 amino acids. Trimming removed 3 bases at V and 7 bases at J, with 15 bases between. Germline V lookup: CDR1 LNHDA, CDR2 SQIVND (reference sequence). Variable domain in full (rest from reference TRBV19 and TRBJ1-1): DGGITQSPKYLFRKEGQNVTLSCEQNLNHDAMYWYRQDPGQGLRLIYYSQIVNDFQKGDIAEGYSVSREKKESFPLTVTSAQKNPTAFYLCASSMTGRTVEAFFGQGTRLTVV.

The rearrangement uses TRBV28 and TRBJ2-2, with no clear D. The CDR3 has 12 residues. Germline CDR1 reads MDHEN; CDR2 reads SYDVKM. The ends were cut back, 5 bases at V and 4 bases at J, with 5 bases in the middle. This CDR3 reads CASSPATGELFF. In DNA, the CDR3 is TGTGCCAGCAGTCCCGCCACCGGGGAGCTGTTTTTT.

The chain combines TRBV28 with TRBJ1-1; D call uncertain. V shed 5 bases and J shed 1 base, with 11 bases lying between them. Germline V gene lookup returns CDR1 MDHEN and CDR2 SYDVKM. The CDR3 runs to 14 residues. The CDR3 here is CASSTHGRNTEAFF. DNA of the CDR3: TGTGCCAGCAGTACACACGGGAGGAACACTGAAGCTTTCTTT.

This clone was picked up a small number of times. The V gene is TRBV19, the J gene TRBJ2-7, with D possibly TRBD2 on 6 matching bases. Germline lookup yields CDR1 LNHDA and CDR2 SQIVND (reference sequence). This CDR3 has 13 residues. The V and J ends lost 5 bases and 4 bases respectively, with 12 bases between them. DNA for the CDR3: TGTGCCAGTAGTCCCGGGGGAAATTACGAGCAGTACTTC. Encoded protein: CASSPGGNYEQYF.

CDR3 nucleotides: TGTGCCAGCAGACCTGGGATCTCGGGTGAGCAGTACTTC. Translated: CASRPGISGEQYF. The genes are TRBV2 and TRBJ2-7; D gene uncertain. Trimming stripped 6 bases from V and 7 bases from J, with 16 bases between. CDR1 and CDR2 (germline): SNHLY, FYNNEI. The CDR3 contains 13 residues.

The V gene is TRBV29-1, the J gene TRBJ1-1; D is perhaps TRBD1 (6 bases). Germline V gene sequence: CDR1 SQVTM, CDR2 ANQGSEA. The CDR3 is 12 residues long. Trimming pared 7 bases from V and 5 bases from J, leaving 14 bases between. The chain's CDR3 is CSGGRFDTEAFF. CDR3 bases: TGCAGCGGGGGGCGATTTGATACTGAAGCTTTCTTT.

In its sample, this clone was seen once. The V and J genes are TRBV28 and TRBJ1-4; D might be TRBD1 (6 bases). In germline, CDR1 is MDHEN, CDR2 SYDVKM. The V and J ends lost 3 bases and 7 bases respectively, with 12 bases between them. The CDR3 consists of 14 residues. The CDR3 DNA reads as TGTGCCAGCAGTTTCTGGCAGGGGTCTGAAAAACTGTTTTTT. Protein: CASSFWQGSEKLFF. Full variable domain (remainder filled in from reference TRBV28 and TRBJ1-4): DVKVTQSSRYLVKRTGEKVFLECVQDMDHENMFWYRQDPGLGLRLIYFSYDVKMKEKGDIPEGYSVSREKKERFSLILESASTNQTSMYLCASSFWQGSEKLFFGSGTQLSVL.

The chain employs TRBV3-1 (or the pseudogene TRBV3-2) and TRBJ1-1; 8 bases match TRBD1. CDR3 length: 14 residues. The germline CDR1 and CDR2 sequences are LGHDT and YNNKEL (reference sequence). The ends lost 11 bases at V and 5 bases at J; junction bases unmatched: 13. The CDR3 region is CAGTGGGIRTEAFF. CDR3 DNA sequence: TGTGCCGGCACAGGGGGGGGGATAAGGACTGAAGCTTTCTTT.

The sample holds a few counts of this clone. This chain joins TRBV30 and TRBJ1-2, with D unresolved. The length of the CDR3 is 14 residues. Germline V gene sequence: CDR1 GTSNPN, CDR2 SVGIG (reference sequence). Trimming took off 3 bases at V and 5 bases at J, with 16 bases between the two ends. CDR3 nucleotides: TGTGCCTGGAGGCGTGACCGGAGCGGGTATGGCTACACCTTC. It encodes CAWRRDRSGYGYTF.

This clone was counted between two and nine times. This chain links TRBV18 with TRBJ2-7; TRBD2 matches at 11 bases. CDR1 and CDR2 from the germline V gene are KGHSH and LQKENI. The CDR3 is made up of 14 amino acids. V was pared by 6 bases and J by 4 bases, with 5 bases of the junction left unmatched. Here the CDR3 reads CASSPGLADYEQYF. CDR3 nucleotide sequence: TGTGCCAGCTCCCCGGGACTAGCGGATTACGAGCAGTACTTC.

This chain links TRBV11-1 with TRBJ1-1; a possible D gene is TRBD1 (6 bases). CDR3 length: 15 amino acids. Germline-derived CDR1 and CDR2 are SGHAT and FQDESV (reference sequence). V was pared by 4 bases and J by 3 bases, with 15 bases between. Here the CDR3 reads CASSYTGTTYTEAFF. The CDR3, as DNA: TGTGCCAGCAGCTATACAGGGACCACTTACACTGAAGCTTTCTTT.

The rearrangement uses TRBV7-6 and TRBJ1-1, with 9 bases fitting TRBD1. Germline-derived CDR1 and CDR2 are SGHVS and FNYEAQ. V shed 3 bases, J shed 3 bases, and the junction held 5 bases outside the gene matches. CDR3 length equals 15 residues. The CDR3 loop is CASSFDRGGYTEAFF. CDR3 DNA sequence: TGTGCCAGCAGCTTCGACAGGGGGGGGTACACTGAAGCTTTCTTT.

CDR3 nucleotides: TGTGCCAGCAGCCAAGATTTTAGCGGTATCTACGAGCAGTACTTC. It translates to CASSQDFSGIYEQYF. This chain links TRBV3-1 (or the pseudogene TRBV3-2) with TRBJ2-7, with D perhaps TRBD2 (6 bases). This CDR3 contains 15 residues. Germline V gene data show CDR1 as LGHDT and CDR2 as YNNKEL (reference sequence). The V gene lost 0 bases and the J gene lost 3 bases, with 12 bases spanning the gap.

The chain couples TRBV18 to TRBJ2-4; the D gene is possibly TRBD1 (5 bases). Germline V CDR1 and CDR2: KGHSH, LQKENI. V lost 3 bases and J lost 1, with 16 bases in between. This CDR3 has 17 amino acids. The CDR3: CASSPFQGRAAKNIQYF. The CDR3 DNA sequence: TGTGCCAGCTCACCGTTCCAGGGCAGGGCGGCCAAAAACATTCAGTACTTC.

The V call is TRBV29-1, the J call TRBJ2-3; D might be TRBD1 or TRBD2, each matching 5 bases. Germline CDR1 is SQVTM and CDR2 is ANQGSEA. V was shortened by 4 bases and J by 5 bases, with 16 bases between the two germline ends. CDR3 size: 14 residues. CDR3: CSVAEIVGGDTQYF. The DNA of the CDR3 is TGCAGCGTTGCTGAGATCGTTGGGGGAGATACGCAGTATTTT.

This clone has only a few counts. The rearrangement uses TRBV19 and TRBJ1-1; D might be TRBD1 (6 bases). The CDR3 is made up of 16 amino acids. The germline V gene has CDR1 LNHDA and CDR2 SQIVND (reference sequence). V lost 6 bases to trimming and J lost 4 bases, with 21 bases between them. CDR3 DNA: TGTGCCAGTAGGGAAGGGACACAAGGGAGGCGCACTGAAGCTTTCTTT. This gives the protein CASREGTQGRRTEAFF.

The chain couples TRBV20-1 to TRBJ2-1; D gene unclear. This CDR3 spans 11 amino acids. CDR1 DFQATT and CDR2 SNEGSKA come from the germline V gene (reference sequence). Trimming cost V 4 bases and J 3 bases, with 4 bases left between them. The CDR3 loop reads CSATDYNEQFF. As DNA, the CDR3 is TGCAGTGCTACGGACTACAATGAGCAGTTCTTC.

The chain employs TRBV11-2 and TRBJ2-5; no clear D. In germline, CDR1 is SGHAT, CDR2 FQNNGV. Trimming took 5 bases from V and 5 from J, leaving 15 bases between them. The CDR3 length is 14 residues. DNA of the CDR3: TGTGCCAGCAGCCTTGGGGTCGGCCGGGAGACCCAGTACTTC. This translates into CASSLGVGRETQYF.

The chain couples TRBV28 to TRBJ2-1; 8 positions agree with TRBD2. Germline CDR1 is MDHEN and CDR2 is SYDVKM. The CDR3 totals 16 residues. Trimming took 1 base from V and 4 from J; bases not matched to a gene: 6. The CDR3 DNA follows: TGTGCCAGCAGTTTATACCGGAGCGGGAGTTACAATGAGCAGTTCTTC. Protein sequence: CASSLYRSGSYNEQFF.

V usage is TRBV16 and J usage is TRBJ1-6; 9 bases line up with TRBD1. CDR3 length: 17 amino acids. Germline-derived CDR1 and CDR2 are KGHSY and FQNENV. V lost 2 bases, J lost 7 bases, and 9 bases stayed unmatched. CDR3 sequence reads: CASSQGDRVPGNSPLHF. The DNA for the CDR3 is TGTGCCAGCAGCCAAGGGGACAGGGTACCAGGAAATTCACCCCTCCACTTT.

The chain uses TRBV2 and TRBJ2-7; 10 bases are shared with TRBD1. The CDR3 has 15 residues. CDR1 is SNHLY and CDR2 is FYNNEI in the germline V gene. The junction had 8 bases not matched to a gene; V was cut back by 6 bases and J by 3 bases. The CDR3 region has the DNA TGTGCCAGCAGAAGATCCGGGACAGGGGTCTACGAGCAGTACTTC. Residues: CASRRSGTGVYEQYF.

This clone appeared once. This chain connects TRBV5-4 to TRBJ2-3; weak D call: TRBD2 (6 bases). The CDR3 consists of 16 residues. V lost 0 bases, J lost 0 bases, and 11 bases lay in between. Germline V gene data show CDR1 as SGHNT and CDR2 as YYREEE (reference sequence). The CDR3 loop is CASSLAVAVSTDTQYF. CDR3 nucleotides: TGTGCCAGCAGCTTGGCGGTAGCGGTTAGCACAGATACGCAGTATTTT. The variable domain in full, with the rest retrieved from reference TRBV5-4 and TRBJ2-3, is ETGVTQSPTHLIKTRGQQVTLRCSSQSGHNTVSWYQQALGQGPQFIFQYYREEENGRGNFPPRFSGLQFPNYSSELNVNALELDDSALYLCASSLAVAVSTDTQYFGPGTRLTVL.

The chain is built from TRBV2 and TRBJ2-7; D remains unclear. V lost 2 bases to trimming and J lost 5 bases, with 10 bases between them. The CDR3 sequence is 13 residues long. Germline loops: CDR1 SNHLY, CDR2 FYNNEI. The CDR3 DNA reads as TGTGCCAGCAGTGAATCACAGTATCACGAGCAGTACTTC. Amino acid sequence: CASSESQYHEQYF.

The chain couples TRBV6-5 to TRBJ1-2, with D unresolved. Germline V gene lookup returns CDR1 MNHEY and CDR2 SVGAGI. The CDR3 consists of 12 residues. V shed 8 bases and J shed 4 bases, with 11 bases lying between them. CDR3 nucleotide sequence: TGTGCCAGCTCTACTTCCCCCTATGGCTACACCTTC. Encoded protein: CASSTSPYGYTF.

The gene calls are TRBV30 and TRBJ1-1; 8 bases line up with TRBD1. Per the germline V gene, CDR1 is GTSNPN and CDR2 is SVGIG (reference sequence). The CDR3 loop spans 15 amino acids. The V gene end was trimmed by 5 bases and the J gene end by 1 base; junction bases not matched to a gene: 9. The CDR3: CAWATGGRGNTEAFF. CDR3 DNA sequence: TGTGCCTGGGCAACAGGGGGAAGGGGGAACACTGAAGCTTTCTTT.

This sequence joins TRBV2 and TRBJ2-7; 10 bases align to TRBD2. CDR3 length equals 15 residues. The germline V gene has CDR1 SNHLY and CDR2 FYNNEI. V gave up 7 bases and J gave up 4 bases; unmatched junction bases: 10. CDR3 coding DNA: TGTGCCAGCATTCCTCGACTAGCGGGCCGTTACGAGCAGTACTTC. It encodes CASIPRLAGRYEQYF.